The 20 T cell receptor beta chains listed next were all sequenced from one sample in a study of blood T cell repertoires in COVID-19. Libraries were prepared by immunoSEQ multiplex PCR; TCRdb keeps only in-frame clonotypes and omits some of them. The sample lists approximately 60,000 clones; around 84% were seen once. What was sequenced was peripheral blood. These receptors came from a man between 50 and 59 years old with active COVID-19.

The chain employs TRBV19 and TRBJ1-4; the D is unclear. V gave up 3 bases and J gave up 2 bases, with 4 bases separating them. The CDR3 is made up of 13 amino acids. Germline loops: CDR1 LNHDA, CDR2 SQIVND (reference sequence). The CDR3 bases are TGTGCCAGTAGTATCTCGACTAATGAAAAACTGTTTTTT. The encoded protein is CASSISTNEKLFF.

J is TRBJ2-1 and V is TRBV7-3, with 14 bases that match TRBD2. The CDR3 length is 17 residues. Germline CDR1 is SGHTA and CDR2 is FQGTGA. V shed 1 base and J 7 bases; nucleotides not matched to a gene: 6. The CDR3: CASSLRAWTSGRNEQFF. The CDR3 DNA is TGTGCCAGCAGCTTAAGAGCGTGGACTAGCGGGAGGAATGAGCAGTTCTTC.

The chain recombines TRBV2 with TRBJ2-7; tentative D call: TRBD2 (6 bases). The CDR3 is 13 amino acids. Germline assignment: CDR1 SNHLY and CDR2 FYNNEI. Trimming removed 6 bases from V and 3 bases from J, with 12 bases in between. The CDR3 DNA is TGTGCCAGCAGAGAGGCGGGGAGCTACGAGCAGTACTTC. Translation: CASREAGSYEQYF. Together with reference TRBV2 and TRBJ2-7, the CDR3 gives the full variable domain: EPEVTQTPSHQVTQMGQEVILRCVPISNHLYFYWYRQILGQKVEFLVSFYNNEISEKSEIFDDQFSVERPDGSNFTLKIRSTKLEDSAMYFCASREAGSYEQYFGPGTRLTVT.

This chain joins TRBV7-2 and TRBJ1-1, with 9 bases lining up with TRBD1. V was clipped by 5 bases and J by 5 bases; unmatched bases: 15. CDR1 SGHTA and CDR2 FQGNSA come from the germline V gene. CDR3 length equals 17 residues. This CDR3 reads CASSLRLPGQGGTEAFF. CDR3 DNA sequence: TGTGCCAGCAGCCTTAGACTGCCGGGACAGGGTGGAACTGAAGCTTTCTTT.

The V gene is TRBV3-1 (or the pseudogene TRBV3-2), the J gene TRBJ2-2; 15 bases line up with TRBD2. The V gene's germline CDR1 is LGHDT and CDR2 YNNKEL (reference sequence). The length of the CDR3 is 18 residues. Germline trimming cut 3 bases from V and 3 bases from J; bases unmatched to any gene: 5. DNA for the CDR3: TGTGCCAGCAGCCAGGGGACTAGCGGGAGGCGGCACACCGGGGAGCTGTTTTTT. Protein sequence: CASSQGTSGRRHTGELFF.

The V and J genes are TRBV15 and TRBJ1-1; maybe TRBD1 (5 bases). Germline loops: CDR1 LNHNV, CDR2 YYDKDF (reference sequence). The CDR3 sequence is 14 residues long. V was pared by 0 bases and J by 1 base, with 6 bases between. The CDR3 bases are TGTGCCACCAGCAGAGACAGGGCGAACACTGAAGCTTTCTTT. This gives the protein CATSRDRANTEAFF.

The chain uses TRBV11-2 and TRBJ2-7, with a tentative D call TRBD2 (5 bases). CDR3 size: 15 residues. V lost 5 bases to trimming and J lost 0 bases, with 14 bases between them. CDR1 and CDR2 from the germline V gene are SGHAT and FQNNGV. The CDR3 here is CASSPGSISSYEQYF. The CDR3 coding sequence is TGTGCCAGCAGCCCGGGGTCGATCAGCTCCTACGAGCAGTACTTC.

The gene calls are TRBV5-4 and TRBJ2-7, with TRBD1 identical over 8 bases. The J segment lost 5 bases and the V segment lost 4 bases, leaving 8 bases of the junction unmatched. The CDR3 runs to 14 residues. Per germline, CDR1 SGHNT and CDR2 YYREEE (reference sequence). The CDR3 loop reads CASSPGQGPNEQYF. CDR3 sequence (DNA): TGTGCCAGCAGCCCCGGACAGGGTCCCAACGAGCAGTACTTC.

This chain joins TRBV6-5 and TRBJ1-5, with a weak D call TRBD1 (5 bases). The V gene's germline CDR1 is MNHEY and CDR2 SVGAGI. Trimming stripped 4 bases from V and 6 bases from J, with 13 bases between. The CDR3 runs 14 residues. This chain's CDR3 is CASSWGEGVQPQHF. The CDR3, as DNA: TGTGCCAGCAGTTGGGGGGAAGGCGTTCAGCCCCAGCATTTT.

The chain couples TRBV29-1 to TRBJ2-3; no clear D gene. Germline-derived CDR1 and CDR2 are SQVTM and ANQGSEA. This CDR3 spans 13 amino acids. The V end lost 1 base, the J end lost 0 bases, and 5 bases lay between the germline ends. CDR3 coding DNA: TGCAGCGTTGAAGGAACTAGCACAGATACGCAGTATTTT. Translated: CSVEGTSTDTQYF.

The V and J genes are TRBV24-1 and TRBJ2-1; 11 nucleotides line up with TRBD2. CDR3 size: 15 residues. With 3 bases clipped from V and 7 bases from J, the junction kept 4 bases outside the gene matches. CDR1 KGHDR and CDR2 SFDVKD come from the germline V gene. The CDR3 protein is CATSDIAGGPNEQFF. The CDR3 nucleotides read TGTGCCACCAGTGATATAGCGGGAGGGCCTAATGAGCAGTTCTTC.

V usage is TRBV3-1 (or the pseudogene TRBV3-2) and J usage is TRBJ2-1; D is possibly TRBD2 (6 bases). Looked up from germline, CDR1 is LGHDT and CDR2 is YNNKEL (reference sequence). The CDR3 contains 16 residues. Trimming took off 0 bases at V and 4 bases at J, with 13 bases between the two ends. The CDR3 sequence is CASSQDPGELYNEQFF. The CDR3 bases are TGTGCCAGCAGCCAAGATCCGGGAGAACTTTACAATGAGCAGTTCTTC.

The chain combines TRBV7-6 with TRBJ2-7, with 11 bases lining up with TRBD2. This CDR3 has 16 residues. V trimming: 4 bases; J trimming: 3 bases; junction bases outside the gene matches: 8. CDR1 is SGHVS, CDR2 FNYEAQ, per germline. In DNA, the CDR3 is TGTGCCAGCAGCTCCTTAGCGGGAGGGGATTTCTACGAGCAGTACTTC. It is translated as CASSSLAGGDFYEQYF.

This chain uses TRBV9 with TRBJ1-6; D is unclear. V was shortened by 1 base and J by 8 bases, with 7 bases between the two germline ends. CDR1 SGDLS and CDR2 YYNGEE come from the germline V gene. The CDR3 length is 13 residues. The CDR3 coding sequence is TGTGCCAGCAGCGTATTGCGGGATTCACCCCTCCACTTT. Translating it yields CASSVLRDSPLHF.

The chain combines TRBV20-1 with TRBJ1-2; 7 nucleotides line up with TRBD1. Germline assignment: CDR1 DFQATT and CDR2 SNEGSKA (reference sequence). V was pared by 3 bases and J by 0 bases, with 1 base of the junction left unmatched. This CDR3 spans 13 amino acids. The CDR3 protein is CSASDRANYGYTF. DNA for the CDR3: TGCAGTGCTAGTGACAGGGCTAACTATGGCTACACCTTC.

CDR3 region: CASSSSRDRDRGYGYTF. The DNA for the CDR3 is TGTGCCAGTAGTTCTTCCCGGGACAGGGATCGTGGCTATGGCTACACCTTC. The chain joins TRBV19 to TRBJ1-2; 9 bases are shared with TRBD1. Germline CDR1 reads LNHDA; CDR2 reads SQIVND (reference sequence). The trim removed 5 bases at V and 4 bases at J, leaving 14 bases unmatched. CDR3 length equals 17 residues.

The CDR3 sequence is CASSGRDRGEQYF. CDR3 DNA sequence: TGTGCCAGCAGCGGCCGGGACAGGGGCGAGCAGTACTTC. This sequence joins TRBV9 and TRBJ2-7; TRBD1 matches at 10 bases. V shed 3 bases, J shed 6 bases, and the junction held 3 bases outside the gene matches. Germline V lookup: CDR1 SGDLS, CDR2 YYNGEE. The CDR3 is 13 residues long.

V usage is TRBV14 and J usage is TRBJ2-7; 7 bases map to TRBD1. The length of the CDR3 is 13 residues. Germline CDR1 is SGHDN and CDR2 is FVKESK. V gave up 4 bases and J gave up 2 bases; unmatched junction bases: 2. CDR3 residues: CASSRTGPYEQYF. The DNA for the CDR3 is TGTGCCAGCAGCCGGACAGGCCCCTACGAGCAGTACTTC.

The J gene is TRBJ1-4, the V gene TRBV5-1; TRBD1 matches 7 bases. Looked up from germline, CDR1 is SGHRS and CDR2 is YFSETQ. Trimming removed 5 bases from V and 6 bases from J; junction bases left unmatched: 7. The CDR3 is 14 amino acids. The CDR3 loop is CASRESRGDEKLFF. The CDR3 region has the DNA TGCGCCAGCAGAGAAAGCAGGGGGGATGAAAAACTGTTTTTT.

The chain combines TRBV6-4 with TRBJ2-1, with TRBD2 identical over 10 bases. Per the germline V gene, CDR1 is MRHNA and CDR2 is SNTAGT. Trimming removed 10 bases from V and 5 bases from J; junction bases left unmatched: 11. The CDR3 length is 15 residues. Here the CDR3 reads CATPFRLAGDNEQFF. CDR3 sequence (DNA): TGTGCCACCCCCTTTCGGCTAGCGGGAGACAATGAGCAGTTCTTC.